The rows below give T cell receptor beta chains drawn from one sample of a study of T cells expressing NK-cell markers. Reanalyzing the 5' RACE reads, TCRdb keeps one entry per CDR3 protein, without DNA. The ten most abundant clones cover roughly a third of a sample with over 150,000 distinct CDR3 sequences. The sequenced sample consisted of blood T cells: a sorted CD56 or NKG2C T cell subset, CD4+ or CD8+ T cells, or bulk PBMC T cells (not recorded which). The receptor set was obtained from a woman in her forties or fifties in good health. Each CDR3 is given with its conserved first and last residue. Not every row has a clone size; where given, it reads once, few, many or a size class.

cdr3_aa: CASSLFETPDPYEQYF
clone_size: -
j_call: TRBJ2-7
v_call: TRBV11-2

cdr3_aa: CASSLYGGRADTQYF
clone_size: -
j_call: TRBJ2-3
v_call: TRBV7-3

cdr3_aa: CASDEPSGSYNEQFF
clone_size: -
j_call: TRBJ2-1
v_call: TRBV2

cdr3_aa: CASSFVAGAFYEQYF
clone_size: -
j_call: TRBJ2-7
v_call: TRBV12-3/TRBV12-4

cdr3_aa: CASSPSQGESHNEQFF
clone_size: -
j_call: TRBJ2-1
v_call: TRBV27

cdr3_aa: CASTWGLESTDTQYF
clone_size: -
j_call: TRBJ2-3
v_call: TRBV5-5

cdr3_aa: CASSPLASKDEQYF
clone_size: -
j_call: TRBJ2-7
v_call: TRBV2

cdr3_aa: CSANGRSYEQYF
clone_size: -
j_call: TRBJ2-7
v_call: TRBV20-1

cdr3_aa: CASSLAGPETQYF
clone_size: -
j_call: TRBJ2-5
v_call: TRBV5-1

cdr3_aa: CASSLGQGVYNEQFF
clone_size: -
j_call: TRBJ2-1
v_call: TRBV5-1

cdr3_aa: CASRRQDYSPLHF
clone_size: -
j_call: TRBJ1-6
v_call: TRBV27

cdr3_aa: CASSVQMNTGELFF
clone_size: -
j_call: TRBJ2-2
v_call: TRBV9

cdr3_aa: CSVEDRGGSGWEQYF
clone_size: -
j_call: TRBJ2-7
v_call: TRBV29-1

cdr3_aa: CAWNLGHSYEQYF
clone_size: -
j_call: TRBJ2-7
v_call: TRBV30

cdr3_aa: CASSPESQGPQETQYF
clone_size: -
j_call: TRBJ2-5
v_call: TRBV18

cdr3_aa: CAWSVRGQPQHF
clone_size: -
j_call: TRBJ1-5
v_call: TRBV30

cdr3_aa: CASSVVQDGSRTANTEAFF
clone_size: -
j_call: TRBJ1-1
v_call: TRBV9

cdr3_aa: CASSSSGSWDNEQFF
clone_size: -
j_call: TRBJ2-1
v_call: TRBV11-2

cdr3_aa: CASSPPLDRGLETQYF
clone_size: -
j_call: TRBJ2-5
v_call: TRBV7-9

cdr3_aa: CASSLWGGRGDEQYF
clone_size: -
j_call: TRBJ2-7
v_call: TRBV5-1

cdr3_aa: CASSPAGLDTEAFF
clone_size: -
j_call: TRBJ1-1
v_call: TRBV3-1

cdr3_aa: CATSVSGESQPQHF
clone_size: -
j_call: TRBJ1-5
v_call: TRBV24-1

cdr3_aa: CASSLGYRDRAGNTIYF
clone_size: -
j_call: TRBJ1-3
v_call: TRBV11-2

cdr3_aa: CASRITGGEQYF
clone_size: -
j_call: TRBJ2-7
v_call: TRBV5-6

cdr3_aa: CASSPGAGTEAFF
clone_size: -
j_call: TRBJ1-1
v_call: TRBV18

cdr3_aa: CASSLSLAGTDTQYF
clone_size: -
j_call: TRBJ2-3
v_call: TRBV5-1

cdr3_aa: CASSQGRAGANEQFF
clone_size: -
j_call: TRBJ2-1
v_call: TRBV4-2

cdr3_aa: CASSPGQDEKLFF
clone_size: -
j_call: TRBJ1-4
v_call: TRBV18

cdr3_aa: CASTKVPSYEQYF
clone_size: -
j_call: TRBJ2-7
v_call: TRBV12-3/TRBV12-4

cdr3_aa: CASGFYGQNSDGQYF
clone_size: -
j_call: TRBJ2-7
v_call: TRBV12-5

cdr3_aa: CSARGEGILYNEQFF
clone_size: -
j_call: TRBJ2-1
v_call: TRBV20-1

cdr3_aa: CASSPDRAEAFF
clone_size: -
j_call: TRBJ1-1
v_call: TRBV5-1

cdr3_aa: CSVGAVGEEQYF
clone_size: -
j_call: TRBJ2-7
v_call: TRBV29-1

cdr3_aa: CASRKSSGRVYNEQFF
clone_size: -
j_call: TRBJ2-1
v_call: TRBV12-3/TRBV12-4

cdr3_aa: CASSLGGGSQETQYF
clone_size: -
j_call: TRBJ2-5
v_call: TRBV7-9

cdr3_aa: CASSLNQGLAYEQYF
clone_size: -
j_call: TRBJ2-7
v_call: TRBV7-6

cdr3_aa: CASSLGTSERFF
clone_size: -
j_call: TRBJ2-1
v_call: TRBV7-9

cdr3_aa: CASRLAGHHEQYF
clone_size: -
j_call: TRBJ2-7
v_call: TRBV5-1

cdr3_aa: CASSSGLALTGELFF
clone_size: -
j_call: TRBJ2-2
v_call: TRBV27

cdr3_aa: CASTDPGTSVFNEQFF
clone_size: -
j_call: TRBJ2-1
v_call: TRBV11-3

cdr3_aa: CSARDPRAGESGELFF
clone_size: medium-sized
j_call: TRBJ2-2
v_call: TRBV20-1

cdr3_aa: CASSLLAGTEAFF
clone_size: -
j_call: TRBJ1-1
v_call: TRBV27

cdr3_aa: CASNLGTGDNEQFF
clone_size: -
j_call: TRBJ2-1
v_call: TRBV5-5

cdr3_aa: CATSVSDYNEQFF
clone_size: -
j_call: TRBJ2-1
v_call: TRBV24-1

cdr3_aa: CASREPGQAPEQYF
clone_size: -
j_call: TRBJ2-7
v_call: TRBV2

cdr3_aa: CATRGGLDPDTQYF
clone_size: -
j_call: TRBJ2-3
v_call: TRBV24-1

cdr3_aa: CSARDAGSGSHYNEQFF
clone_size: -
j_call: TRBJ2-1
v_call: TRBV20-1

cdr3_aa: CASSQRAGAARIGYTF
clone_size: -
j_call: TRBJ1-2
v_call: TRBV4-1

cdr3_aa: CSARALAGNEQFF
clone_size: -
j_call: TRBJ2-1
v_call: TRBV20-1

cdr3_aa: CATSSGNEQYF
clone_size: -
j_call: TRBJ2-7
v_call: TRBV24-1

cdr3_aa: CASSQETGDGSPLHF
clone_size: -
j_call: TRBJ1-6
v_call: TRBV4-1

cdr3_aa: CASSIFSGTDTQYF
clone_size: -
j_call: TRBJ2-3
v_call: TRBV19

cdr3_aa: CASRVGLLDEQFF
clone_size: -
j_call: TRBJ2-1
v_call: TRBV5-1

cdr3_aa: CASSQGGGNFGYTF
clone_size: -
j_call: TRBJ1-2
v_call: TRBV3-1

cdr3_aa: CATSDPRGADTDTQYF
clone_size: -
j_call: TRBJ2-3
v_call: TRBV24-1

cdr3_aa: CATSGTHSGRAESDEQFF
clone_size: -
j_call: TRBJ2-1
v_call: TRBV24-1

cdr3_aa: CSARLGPTPYEQYF
clone_size: -
j_call: TRBJ2-7
v_call: TRBV20-1

cdr3_aa: CASSEYRNNLAYNEQFF
clone_size: -
j_call: TRBJ2-1
v_call: TRBV10-1

cdr3_aa: CASSKRAASGANVLTF
clone_size: -
j_call: TRBJ2-6
v_call: TRBV6-1

cdr3_aa: CASSGWANTEAFF
clone_size: -
j_call: TRBJ1-1
v_call: TRBV7-9